The clone carrying this T cell receptor (beta chain) was counted a few times. Its antigen is undetermined. These data come from a study of CD8+ T cells in alopecia areata. Regarding the study as a whole: Tofacitinib significantly decreased scalp clonality and expanded CD8+ clones among top 100.

Treatment denoted: oral pan-JAK inhibitor, 5-10 mg twice daily. This CDR3 is built from 16 residues. Looked up from germline, CDR1 is GTSNPN and CDR2 is SVGIG (reference sequence). V dropped 0 bases and J dropped 5; count of bases not matched to a gene: 6. Following RNA extraction, reverse transcription yielded cDNA that acted as the sequencing template. This table comes from immunoSEQ multiplex PCR, and its TCRdb copy is limited to in-frame clones, with some not included. Among approximately 200,000 clones, 43% were seen once, and the ten largest hold around 2.5%. This sample comprised CD4+ T cells sorted from blood, obtained between weeks 36 and 40, from a patient treated with tofacitinib. This TCR derives from a human donor with alopecia areata. The chain joins TRBV30 to TRBJ2-7; 14 nucleotides align to TRBD2. The CDR3 bases are TGTGCCTGGAGTGTACGTGGACTAGCGGGAGGCGACGAGCAGTACTTC. It codes for CAWSVRGLAGGDEQYF.